The 30 T cell receptor beta chains below all came from one sample that was sequenced in a study of T cell responses to AZD1222 COVID-19 vaccine. Repertoires were generated with immunoSEQ multiplex PCR, while TCRdb's copy carries only in-frame clones and drops some. The sample lists 210,000 or so clones; about 93% were seen once. Specimen: peripheral blood, collected on day 0 of MenACWY control vaccination. The receptors come from an adult in good health.

V usage is TRBV6-2 or TRBV6-3 and J usage is TRBJ2-1; D not resolved. Germline-derived CDR1 and CDR2 are MNHEY and SVGEGT. The CDR3 is 12 amino acids. V was cut by 2 bases and J by 8 bases, with 7 bases left in between. Here the CDR3 reads CASSYMYDEQFF. CDR3 nucleotides: TGTGCCAGCAGTTACATGTATGATGAGCAGTTCTTC.

This sequence joins TRBV10-2 and TRBJ2-1, with TRBD2 as a possible D gene (7 bases). Trimming left V 6 bases short and J 4 bases short, with 13 bases between. This CDR3 has 14 amino acids. Germline V gene lookup returns CDR1 WSHSY and CDR2 SAAADI. DNA for the CDR3: TGCGCCAGCAGCGAAGGGGGGGAATACAATGAGCAGTTCTTC. Encoded protein: CASSEGGEYNEQFF.

This chain uses TRBV3-1 (or the pseudogene TRBV3-2) with TRBJ2-3; the D is unclear. CDR3 length: 11 residues. Looked up from germline, CDR1 is LGHDT and CDR2 is YNNKEL (reference sequence). V gave up 4 bases and J gave up 6 bases, with 5 bases separating them. CDR3 region: CASSLEDTQYF. CDR3 bases: TGTGCCAGCAGCCTAGAGGATACGCAGTATTTT.

The genes are TRBV28 and TRBJ1-2, with D tentatively TRBD1 (5 bases). V was trimmed by 1 base and J by 5 bases, leaving 14 bases between them. This CDR3 comprises 15 residues. Germline lookup yields CDR1 MDHEN and CDR2 SYDVKM. The CDR3 region is CASSLSGLRGYGYTF. DNA for the CDR3: TGTGCCAGCAGTTTATCCGGTCTGAGGGGTTATGGCTACACCTTC.

The rearrangement links TRBV5-1 to TRBJ2-7; D uncertain. The ends were cut back, 0 bases at V and 3 bases at J, with 4 bases in the middle. CDR1 SGHRS and CDR2 YFSETQ come from the germline V gene. The CDR3 covers 12 residues. In nucleotides, the CDR3 is TGCGCCAGCAGCTTGGAGAACTACGAGCAGTACTTC. Protein sequence: CASSLENYEQYF.

The V call is TRBV19, the J call TRBJ1-3; unclear D gene. Trimming pared 3 bases from V and 2 bases from J, leaving 8 bases between. There are 14 residues in the CDR3. Germline V gives CDR1 LNHDA, CDR2 SQIVND (reference sequence). The CDR3 sequence is CASSIAGPGNTIYF. The CDR3 DNA follows: TGTGCCAGTAGTATTGCAGGCCCTGGAAACACCATATATTTT.

V usage is TRBV7-9 and J usage is TRBJ1-2; no clear D. V lost 7 bases to trimming and J lost 4 bases, with 19 bases between them. This CDR3 has 15 residues. Germline CDR1 SEHNR, CDR2 FQNEAQ (reference sequence). For the CDR3, the DNA is TGTGCCAGCACCCCGACGGCCGGCGGGGTCTATGGCTACACCTTC. Translating it yields CASTPTAGGVYGYTF.

V and J are TRBV7-9 and TRBJ1-1; D remains unclear. The CDR3 length is 13 residues. V was trimmed by 2 bases and J by 1 base, leaving 5 bases between them. The germline CDR1 and CDR2 sequences are SEHNR and FQNEAQ (reference sequence). CDR3 protein: CASSLQGNTEAFF. CDR3 nucleotide sequence: TGTGCCAGCAGCTTACAAGGGAACACTGAAGCTTTCTTT.

The V and J genes are TRBV30 and TRBJ1-6; the D gene is possibly TRBD1 (5 bases). CDR3 length: 14 amino acids. V was cut by 2 bases and J by 7 bases, with 12 bases left in between. Germline CDR1 reads GTSNPN; CDR2 reads SVGIG (reference sequence). This CDR3 is CAWSMGVRNSPLHF. Here the CDR3 DNA reads TGTGCCTGGAGTATGGGGGTTCGGAATTCACCCCTCCACTTT.

The chain combines TRBV3-1 (or the pseudogene TRBV3-2) with TRBJ1-4; a weak D match, TRBD1 (6 bases). The V end lost 3 bases, the J end lost 8 bases, and 22 bases lay between the germline ends. The CDR3 runs 17 residues. Per germline, CDR1 LGHDT and CDR2 YNNKEL (reference sequence). The CDR3 loop is CASSHTTGANHAEKLFF. The CDR3 DNA follows: TGTGCCAGCAGCCACACCACGGGGGCCAACCACGCGGAAAAACTGTTTTTT.

Notes on this clone: Distinct nucleotide sequences in the sample also encode this CDR3. This chain uses TRBV18 with TRBJ1-1; D gene unclear. This CDR3 has 13 amino acids. V lost 3 bases and J lost 5, with 10 bases in between. CDR1 KGHSH and CDR2 LQKENI come from the germline V gene. CDR3 region: CASSPPGGTEAFF. The CDR3 coding sequence is TGTGCCAGCTCACCGCCGGGCGGAACTGAAGCTTTCTTT.

This chain uses TRBV5-1 with TRBJ2-1, with 7 bases matching TRBD1. Germline V gene data show CDR1 as SGHRS and CDR2 as YFSETQ. After removal of 4 bases from V and 4 bases from J, the junction contained 8 bases not matched to a gene. The CDR3 covers 15 residues. CDR3 loop: CASSPRTGPYNEQFF. As DNA, the CDR3 is TGCGCCAGCAGCCCAAGGACAGGTCCTTACAATGAGCAGTTCTTC.

The chain is built from TRBV7-9 and TRBJ2-7, with D possibly matching TRBD2 (5 bases). Trimming removed 3 bases from V and 0 bases from J, with 9 bases in between. This CDR3 has 14 amino acids. CDR1 is SEHNR and CDR2 is FQNEAQ in the germline V gene (reference sequence). The CDR3 spells CASSLGRDSYEQYF. The CDR3 region has the DNA TGTGCCAGCAGCTTGGGCCGGGACTCCTACGAGCAGTACTTC.

Remarks on this clone: At one boundary the junction diverges from the germline segment, which might be a read error. The J gene is TRBJ2-7, the V gene TRBV18; D is perhaps TRBD1 (6 bases). Germline V gene data show CDR1 as KGHSH and CDR2 as LQKENI. This CDR3 comprises 14 residues. CDR3 protein: CASSRSQGSHEQYF. CDR3 nucleotide sequence: TGTGCCAGCTCACGATCACAGGGCTCCCACGAGCAGTACTTC.

The chain links TRBV27 to TRBJ1-2, with D tentatively TRBD1 (6 bases). V lost 0 bases to trimming and J lost 8 bases, with 16 bases between them. CDR1 is MNHEY and CDR2 is SMNVEV in the germline V gene (reference sequence). The CDR3 consists of 15 residues. The CDR3 here is CASSLSWGLLGGYTF. In nucleotides, the CDR3 is TGTGCCAGCAGTTTATCGTGGGGGCTTTTGGGGGGCTACACCTTC.

This clone was observed a handful of times. V usage is TRBV6-1 and J usage is TRBJ2-7; 9 bases align to TRBD1. The CDR3 sequence is 15 residues long. Germline V gene sequence: CDR1 MNHNS, CDR2 SASEGT. J gave up 0 bases and V 3 bases, and 3 bases lay outside the gene matches. CDR3 in amino acids: CASSDLDRGSYEQYF. CDR3 nucleotide sequence: TGTGCCAGCAGTGATTTGGACAGGGGCTCCTACGAGCAGTACTTC.

The chain couples TRBV28 to TRBJ1-1, with a possible D match to TRBD1 (5 bases). V lost 7 bases and J lost 5, with 14 bases in between. CDR1 is MDHEN and CDR2 is SYDVKM in the germline V gene. The CDR3 contains 13 residues. The CDR3 DNA reads TGTGCCAGCATTGGGGGTTGGAATACTGAAGCTTTCTTT. Amino acid sequence: CASIGGWNTEAFF.

The rearrangement uses TRBV29-1 and TRBJ1-2; tentatively, D is TRBD1 (6 bases). Germline values: CDR1 SQVTM, CDR2 ANQGSEA. V was trimmed by 4 bases and J by 8 bases, leaving 11 bases between them. The CDR3 covers 11 residues. The DNA for the CDR3 is TGCAGCGTTGGGGGGGCGCCCGGCTACACCTTC. Amino acid sequence: CSVGGAPGYTF. Together with reference TRBV29-1 and TRBJ1-2, the CDR3 gives the full variable domain: SAVISQKPSRDICQRGTSLTIQCQVDSQVTMMFWYRQQPGQSLTLIATANQGSEATYESGFVIDKFPISRPNLTFSTLTVSNMSPEDSSIYLCSVGGAPGYTFGSGTRLTVV.

The gene calls are TRBV7-2 and TRBJ2-1; TRBD2 matches at 13 bases. This CDR3 region has 15 residues. J gave up 6 bases and V 5 bases, and 4 bases lay outside the gene matches. Germline-derived CDR1 and CDR2 are SGHTA and FQGNSA. The CDR3 DNA follows: TGTGCCAGCAGCCAGGGACTAGCGGGGAGCAATGAGCAGTTCTTC. Its protein is CASSQGLAGSNEQFF.

This chain uses TRBV5-5 with TRBJ1-2; a weak D match, TRBD1 (5 bases). Germline loops: CDR1 SGHKS, CDR2 YYEKEE (reference sequence). V lost 1 base, J lost 3 bases, and 13 bases lay in between. The CDR3 has 15 residues. CDR3 sequence reads: CASSLYGGGDYGYTF. The CDR3 coding sequence is TGTGCCAGCAGCTTGTACGGGGGAGGAGACTATGGCTACACCTTC.

The V and J genes are TRBV2 and TRBJ1-5, with TRBD1 identical over 12 bases. Germline CDR1 and CDR2: SNHLY and FYNNEI. Trimming took 7 bases from V and 7 from J; bases not matched to a gene: 5. This CDR3 spans 14 amino acids. DNA for the CDR3: TGTGCCAGCACTGGGACAGGGGGCCGCCAGCCCCAGCATTTT. Translated: CASTGTGGRQPQHF.

This chain joins TRBV7-8 and TRBJ1-4; D gene unclear. In germline, CDR1 is SGHVS, CDR2 FQNEAQ. Trimming took 3 bases from V and 4 from J, leaving 9 bases between them. The CDR3 loop spans 14 amino acids. This CDR3 is CASSLGGINEKLFF. Here the CDR3 DNA reads TGTGCCAGCAGCTTGGGAGGGATTAATGAAAAACTGTTTTTT.

The rearrangement uses TRBV5-1 and TRBJ1-2, with 7 nucleotides matching TRBD1. CDR1 and CDR2 (germline): SGHRS, YFSETQ. CDR3 length: 14 amino acids. Trimming cost V 4 bases and J 5 bases; bases outside gene matches: 8. CDR3 amino acids: CASSQGTVGYGYTF. For the CDR3, the DNA is TGCGCCAGCAGCCAAGGGACAGTCGGGTATGGCTACACCTTC.

The chain combines TRBV19 with TRBJ1-2, with D maybe TRBD1 (5 bases). In germline, CDR1 is LNHDA, CDR2 SQIVND (reference sequence). The CDR3 extends over 14 amino acids. V lost 4 bases and J 4 bases, leaving 13 bases between the germline ends. The CDR3 reads CASSTPGFGYGYTF. Written as DNA, the CDR3 is TGTGCCAGTAGTACCCCAGGGTTCGGCTATGGCTACACCTTC.

This chain connects TRBV21-1 to TRBJ1-5; the table's D call, TRBD1, has no DNA check behind it. TRBV21-1 is classified as a pseudogene. The CDR3 has 17 amino acids. The CDR3 bases are TGTGCCAGCAGCAAGGTTTCAGGGATTCCTCCCTCTCAGCCCCAGCATTTT. As protein: CASSKVSGIPPSQPQHF.

The chain carries TRBV3-1 (or the pseudogene TRBV3-2) and TRBJ1-2; a weak D match, TRBD1 (5 bases). Germline CDR1 LGHDT, CDR2 YNNKEL (reference sequence). With 0 bases removed from V and 1 base from J, the gap between germline ends came to 12 bases. There are 16 residues in the CDR3. The CDR3 spells CASSQERGHSNYGYTF. The CDR3 nucleotides read TGTGCCAGCAGCCAAGAGCGGGGCCACAGTAACTATGGCTACACCTTC.

The gene calls are TRBV12-3 or TRBV12-4 and TRBJ2-1; D is uncertain. V lost 6 bases, J lost 7 bases, and 13 bases lay in between. This CDR3 contains 13 residues. The CDR3 protein is CASSSRNGNEQFF. CDR3 sequence (DNA): TGTGCCAGCAGCTCTAGGAATGGAAATGAGCAGTTCTTC.

The chain links TRBV7-6 to TRBJ2-1; 13 bases map to TRBD2. V shed 2 bases and J 8 bases; nucleotides not matched to a gene: 9. CDR1 is SGHVS and CDR2 is FNYEAQ in the germline V gene. The length of the CDR3 is 17 residues. CDR3 amino acids: CASSLTIRTSGGYEQFF. In nucleotides, the CDR3 is TGTGCCAGCAGCTTAACGATAAGGACTAGCGGGGGCTATGAGCAGTTCTTC.

The J gene is TRBJ2-2, the V gene TRBV9; 7 nucleotides line up with TRBD1. Per germline, CDR1 SGDLS and CDR2 YYNGEE. Trimming removed 4 bases from V and 5 bases from J; junction bases left unmatched: 14. The CDR3 is made up of 17 amino acids. In nucleotides, the CDR3 is TGTGCCAGCAGCCCCCAGACAGGGTTCTTTAGGACCGGGGAGCTGTTTTTT. Translation gives CASSPQTGFFRTGELFF.

The V call is TRBV13, the J call TRBJ1-5; D may be TRBD1 (6 bases). The CDR3 length is 18 residues. V was trimmed by 0 bases and J by 2 bases, leaving 17 bases between them. CDR1 and CDR2 (germline): PRHDT, FYEKMQ (reference sequence). The CDR3 DNA follows: TGTGCCAGCAGCTTAGGAGGCAGGGGACTGATCGGCAATCAGCCCCAGCATTTT. Protein sequence: CASSLGGRGLIGNQPQHF. The whole variable domain, filled in from reference TRBV13 and TRBJ1-5, reads AAGVIQSPRHLIKEKRETATLKCYPIPRHDTVYWYQQGPGQDPQFLISFYEKMQSDKGSIPDRFSAQQFSDYHSELNMSSLELGDSALYFCASSLGGRGLIGNQPQHFGDGTRLSIL.